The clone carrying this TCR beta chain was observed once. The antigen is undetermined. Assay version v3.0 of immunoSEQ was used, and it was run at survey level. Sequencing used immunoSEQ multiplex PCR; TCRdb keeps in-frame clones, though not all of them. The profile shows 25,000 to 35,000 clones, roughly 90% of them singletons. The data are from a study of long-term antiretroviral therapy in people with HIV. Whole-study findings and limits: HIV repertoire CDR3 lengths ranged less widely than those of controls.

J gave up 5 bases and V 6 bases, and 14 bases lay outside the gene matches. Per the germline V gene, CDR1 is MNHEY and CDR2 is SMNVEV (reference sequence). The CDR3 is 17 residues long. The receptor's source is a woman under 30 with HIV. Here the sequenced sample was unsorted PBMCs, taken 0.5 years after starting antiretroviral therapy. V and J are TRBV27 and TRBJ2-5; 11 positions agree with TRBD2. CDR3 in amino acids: CASSPNLLAGALETQYF. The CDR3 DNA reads TGTGCCAGCAGCCCCAACTTACTAGCGGGAGCTTTGGAGACCCAGTACTTC.